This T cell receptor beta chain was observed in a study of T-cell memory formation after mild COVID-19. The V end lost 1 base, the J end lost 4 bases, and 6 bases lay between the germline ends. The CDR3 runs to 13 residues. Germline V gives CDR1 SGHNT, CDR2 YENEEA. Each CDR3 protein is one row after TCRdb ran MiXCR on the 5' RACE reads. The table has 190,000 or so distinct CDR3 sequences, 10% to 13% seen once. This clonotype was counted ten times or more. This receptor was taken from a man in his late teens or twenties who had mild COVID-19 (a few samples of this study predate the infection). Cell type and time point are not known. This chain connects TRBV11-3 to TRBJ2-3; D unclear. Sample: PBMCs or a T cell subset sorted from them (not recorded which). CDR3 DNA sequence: TGTGCCAGCAGCTTAGGGACGGCAGATACGCAGTATTTT. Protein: CASSLGTADTQYF.